This note documents a single TCR beta chain sequence. The antigen is undetermined. This entry comes from a study of Ad26.COV2.S vaccination and SARS-CoV-2 variants. Study-level information: The donor was enrolled in the Ad26.COV2.S arm of the COV1001 trial. Ad26.COV2.S shots went into the muscle once or twice, 56 days apart. Study results and caveats: Those who received the vaccine showed greater spike-specific TCR breadth than those given placebo.

The assay was immunoSEQ multiplex PCR, and TCRdb's table has in-frame clones only and misses some. The table lists 300,000 to 500,000 clones, more than 85% of them singletons. Sample treatment: some 19 received Ad26.COV2.S at low or high dose, single or two shots; a few received placebo; per-sample allocation not given. Samples were taken on day 63 after the first vaccine or placebo injection. Vaccination employed an Ad26 vector expressing the Wuhan-strain SARS-CoV-2 spike. Germline CDR1 SGHRS, CDR2 YFSETQ. The CDR3 is 15 residues long. V was clipped by 0 bases and J by 5 bases, with 12 bases between them.

The source is a person aged 18-65 years who received the Ad26.COV2.S COVID-19 vaccine or a placebo. The sample in question was peripheral blood, obtained in a trial of Ad26.COV2.S vaccine versus placebo. This chain uses TRBV5-1 with TRBJ1-5; tentatively, D is TRBD1 (6 bases). CDR3 in amino acids: CASSLDGRGDQPQHF. CDR3 DNA sequence: TGCGCCAGCAGCTTGGACGGGAGGGGGGATCAGCCCCAGCATTTT. Full variable domain (missing parts from reference TRBV5-1 and TRBJ1-5): KAGVTQTPRYLIKTRGQQVTLSCSPISGHRSVSWYQQTPGQGLQFLFEYFSETQRNKGNFPGRFSGRQFSNSRSEMNVSTLELGDSALYLCASSLDGRGDQPQHFGDGTRLSIL.